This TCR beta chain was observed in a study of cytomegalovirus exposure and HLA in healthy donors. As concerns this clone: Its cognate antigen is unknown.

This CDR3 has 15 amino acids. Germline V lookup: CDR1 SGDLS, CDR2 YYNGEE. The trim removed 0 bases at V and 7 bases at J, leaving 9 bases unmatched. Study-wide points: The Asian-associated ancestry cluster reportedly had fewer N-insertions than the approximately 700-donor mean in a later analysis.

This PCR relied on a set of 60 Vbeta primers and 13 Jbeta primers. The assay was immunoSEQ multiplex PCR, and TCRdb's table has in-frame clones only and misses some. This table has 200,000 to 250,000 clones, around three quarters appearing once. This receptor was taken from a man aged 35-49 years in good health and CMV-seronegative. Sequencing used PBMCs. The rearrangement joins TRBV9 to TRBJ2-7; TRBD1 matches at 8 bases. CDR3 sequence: CASSVAVTGADEQYF. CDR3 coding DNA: TGTGCCAGCAGCGTAGCTGTGACAGGGGCTGATGAGCAGTACTTC.